The present T cell receptor beta chain was sequenced within a study of early T cells in non-severe SARS-CoV-2 infection. On the study more broadly: From unsorted whole blood, bulk RNA was sequenced, and the chains remained unpaired.

The germline V gene has CDR1 SGHDT and CDR2 YYEEEE. The trim removed 1 base at V and 6 bases at J, leaving 11 bases unmatched. The CDR3 length is 18 residues. Individually, cDNA molecules had unique molecular identifiers attached to them. MiXCR, applied by TCRdb to the 5' RACE reads, yields one record per CDR3 protein. The table records around 60,000 distinct CDR3 sequences, about 13% of them present only once. The chain employs TRBV5-6 and TRBJ2-5, with TRBD2 matching over 14 bases. Source material: whole blood. The clonotype was recovered from an adult who was a healthcare worker with PCR-confirmed SARS-CoV-2 infection or an uninfected control (not recorded which). The CDR3 here is CASSLPGLAGEGVKTQYF. The CDR3, as DNA: TGTGCCAGCAGCTTGCCGGGACTAGCGGGAGAGGGTGTGAAGACCCAGTACTTC.